This T cell receptor beta chain is drawn from a study of blood T cell repertoires in COVID-19. The CDR3 runs 17 residues. Trimming removed 1 base at V and 1 base at J, with 12 bases between. CDR1 SGHDT and CDR2 YYEEEE come from the germline V gene. The table came from immunoSEQ multiplex PCR; TCRdb's copy has only in-frame clones and leaves some out. The top ten clones hold 16% of a sample with roughly 90,000 clones, roughly 80% of them seen once. The sequence was collected from a woman older than 75 with active or convalescent COVID-19. The sequenced sample was peripheral blood. The chain uses TRBV5-6 and TRBJ2-6; tentatively, D is TRBD2 (5 bases). The DNA of the CDR3 is TGTGCCAGCAGCTTGCACGGGAAGATTTCTGGGGCCAACGTCCTGACTTTC. Translation gives CASSLHGKISGANVLTF. Using reference TRBV5-6 and TRBJ2-6 for the parts outside the CDR3, the full variable domain is DAGVTQSPTHLIKTRGQQVTLRCSPKSGHDTVSWYQQALGQGPQFIFQYYEEEERQRGNFPDRFSGHQFPNYSSELNVNALLLGDSALYLCASSLHGKISGANVLTFGAGSRLTVL.